This T cell receptor beta chain came from a study of T cells and Merkel cell carcinoma outcomes. As concerns this clone: Its antigen is undetermined.

Trimming removed 5 bases from V and 3 bases from J; junction bases left unmatched: 9. Germline CDR1 and CDR2: MDHEN and SYDVKM. The CDR3 runs to 15 residues. General study findings and limits: Merkel cell carcinoma outcomes were reportedly predicted by repertoire and T-cell density.

The table came from immunoSEQ multiplex PCR; TCRdb's copy has only in-frame clones and leaves some out. The table includes more than 7,500 clones, roughly 84% detected once. This receptor was identified in a human donor with Merkel cell carcinoma. The rearrangement joins TRBV28 to TRBJ2-7, with 8 positions matching TRBD1. Sequencing was carried out using tumor tissue from Merkel cell carcinoma. The CDR3 coding sequence is TGTGCCAGCAGTGAGACCGGACAGGGATACTACGAGCAGTACTTC. Protein product: CASSETGQGYYEQYF. Full variable domain (rest looked up from reference TRBV28 and TRBJ2-7): DVKVTQSSRYLVKRTGEKVFLECVQDMDHENMFWYRQDPGLGLRLIYFSYDVKMKEKGDIPEGYSVSREKKERFSLILESASTNQTSMYLCASSETGQGYYEQYFGPGTRLTVT.